The 3 T cell receptor beta chains reported below all come from one sample, sequenced in a study of identical twins. TCRdb ran MiXCR on the 5' RACE reads and lists one entry per CDR3 protein. The sample lists approximately 470,000 distinct CDR3 sequences; more than 13% were seen once. These data are also associated with another study on yellow fever vaccine responses in identical twins.

Sequencing input: CD4+ T cells sorted from blood. These receptors were taken from a woman under 30 in good health.

This clonotype has more than one count but fewer than ten. The gene calls are TRBV15 and TRBJ2-2, with D perhaps assigned TRBD1 or TRBD2 (5 bases each). Germline values: CDR1 LNHNV, CDR2 YYDKDF (reference sequence). This CDR3 contains 17 residues. The V and J ends lost 0 bases and 4 bases respectively, with 15 bases between them. CDR3 sequence (DNA): TGTGCCACCAGCAGAGATCTTGTAGGGGCGGGCACCGGGGAGCTGTTTTTT. Amino acid sequence: CATSRDLVGAGTGELFF.

This clonotype showed up just a few times. One base away lies a much larger clone, so this may be a sequencing read error. The genes are TRBV7-7 and TRBJ2-3, with 9 bases lining up with TRBD2. CDR1 SSHAT and CDR2 FNYEAQ come from the germline V gene (reference sequence). CDR3 length: 13 amino acids. The DNA of the CDR3 is TGTGCTAGCACCGTAGGACTAGCGGATACGCAGTATTTT. Amino acid sequence: CASTVGLADTQYF.

V gene TRBV4-2 combines with J gene TRBJ1-4; tentative D call: TRBD1 (5 bases). V was trimmed by 0 bases and J by 8 bases, leaving 13 bases between them. The CDR3 runs to 15 residues. CDR1 and CDR2 (germline): LGHNA, YNFKEQ. The CDR3 DNA is TGTGCCAGCAGCCAAGAGCAGGGTTCAGGCGAAAAACTGTTTTTT. Its translation: CASSQEQGSGEKLFF.